The entry below gives a single TCR beta chain sequence along with its context. The CDR3 carries no conserved terminal phenylalanine or tryptophan, so it likely arises from a read error. RNA was extracted from bulk tissue without any cell sorting. More than 3 cm separated this lung sample from the edge of the tumor. The sample comes from a study of tumor and adjacent non-tumor tissue in lung cancer. TCRbeta libraries were built with three rounds of nested PCR, modified from ARM-PCR. TCRdb processed the multiplex PCR reads anew with MiXCR; each CDR3 protein has one entry. The sample contains more than 60,000 distinct CDR3 sequences, more than 75% of which appear only once. CDR1 is SGHNT, CDR2 YENEEA, per germline. The V and J ends lost 8 bases and 6 bases, in that order; junction bases with no gene match: 15. This CDR3 region has 17 residues.

This chain links TRBV11-3 with TRBJ2-3; 12 bases agree with TRBD2. The sequence derives from a man in his 60s with non-small cell lung cancer. Sequenced sample: distant non-tumor lung tissue. This CDR3 is CASGHTSGRPMYDTQYS. The CDR3, as DNA: TGTGCCAGCGGCCATACTAGCGGGAGGCCGATGTATGATACGCAGTATTCT.